The 20 T cell receptor beta chains reported below all come from one sample, sequenced in a study of shared clonotypes between healthy human individuals. Naive CD8 populations comprised CD45RO-negative cells positively selected for CCR7, excluding terminally differentiated effector memory CD45RA+ cells. Produced via immunoSEQ multiplex PCR; TCRdb's table is partial and in-frame only. The table has roughly 2.1 million clones, 93% seen once. The sample comprised naive CD8+ T cells from PBMCs. These receptors were taken from a man aged 18 to 30 in good health. Some clones in this sample may be carry-over from other donors' samples.

There are a few counts of this clone. The chain joins TRBV7-9 to TRBJ1-2, with TRBD1 as a possible D gene (5 bases). The length of the CDR3 is 16 residues. CDR1 is SEHNR, CDR2 FQNEAQ, per germline (reference sequence). V was cut by 5 bases and J by 1 base, with 17 bases left in between. The CDR3: CASSQTRDRNNYGYTF. The CDR3 DNA follows: TGTGCCAGCAGCCAGACACGAGACAGAAATAACTATGGCTACACCTTC.

The rearrangement links TRBV19 to TRBJ2-7, with 8 bases matching TRBD2. After removal of 8 bases from V and 2 bases from J, the junction contained 14 bases not matched to a gene. In germline, CDR1 is LNHDA, CDR2 SQIVND (reference sequence). The CDR3 extends over 16 amino acids. CDR3 sequence reads: CASGPAGILAAYEQYF. CDR3 in DNA: TGTGCCAGTGGGCCGGCGGGGATACTAGCGGCCTACGAGCAGTACTTC.

The rearrangement joins TRBV7-9 to TRBJ1-5; D is unclear. Deletions cut 1 base from V and 2 bases from J, with 12 bases between. This CDR3 comprises 16 residues. The V gene's germline CDR1 is SEHNR and CDR2 FQNEAQ (reference sequence). Here the CDR3 DNA reads TGTGCCAGCAGCTTAGGGGCGGCAGGCGGCAATCAGCCCCAGCATTTT. Its translation is CASSLGAAGGNQPQHF.

This clone was recorded once. V usage is TRBV6-5 and J usage is TRBJ2-5, with a weak D call TRBD2 (6 bases). The CDR3 contains 13 residues. Trimming took 6 bases from V and 4 from J, leaving 12 bases between them. Germline V lookup: CDR1 MNHEY, CDR2 SVGAGI. The CDR3 reads CASSPIGGETQYF. DNA of the CDR3: TGTGCCAGCAGCCCCATCGGGGGAGAGACCCAGTACTTC.

The chain employs TRBV11-1 and TRBJ2-7; D gene uncertain. The CDR3 runs to 13 residues. The V gene's germline CDR1 is SGHAT and CDR2 FQDESV (reference sequence). The V gene lost 1 base and the J gene lost 6 bases, with 10 bases spanning the gap. In DNA form, the CDR3 reads TGTGCCAGCAGCTTAGGGCAGTCCCTCGAGCAGTACTTC. Residues: CASSLGQSLEQYF. Variable domain in full (rest from reference TRBV11-1 and TRBJ2-7): EAEVAQSPRYKITEKSQAVAFWCDPISGHATLYWYRQILGQGPELLVQFQDESVVDDSQLPKDRFSAERLKGVDSTLKIQPAELGDSAMYLCASSLGQSLEQYFGPGTRLTVT.

This clone was recorded only once. The chain carries TRBV19 and TRBJ2-1; 8 nucleotides line up with TRBD1. Germline-derived CDR1 and CDR2 are LNHDA and SQIVND (reference sequence). The CDR3 spans 17 residues. The ends lost 5 bases at V and 3 bases at J; junction bases unmatched: 12. This CDR3 reads CASSAARTGSFYNEQFF. The DNA of the CDR3 is TGTGCCAGTAGTGCGGCCCGGACAGGGTCCTTCTACAATGAGCAGTTCTTC.

The genes are TRBV11-2 and TRBJ2-2; weak D call: TRBD1 (6 bases). CDR1 is SGHAT, CDR2 FQNNGV, per germline. V was cut by 11 bases and J by 7 bases, with 8 bases left in between. The CDR3 totals 10 residues. The CDR3 region has the DNA TGTGCCGAGGGGGACGGGGAGCTGTTTTTT. Translating it yields CAEGDGELFF.

The rearrangement joins TRBV7-9 to TRBJ2-5; D perhaps matches TRBD2 (6 bases). The V gene lost 7 bases and the J gene lost 3 bases, with 18 bases spanning the gap. Germline assignment: CDR1 SEHNR and CDR2 FQNEAQ (reference sequence). This CDR3 spans 15 amino acids. The CDR3: CASTTGGVEEETQYF. The DNA of the CDR3 is TGTGCCAGCACCACCGGAGGGGTAGAGGAAGAGACCCAGTACTTC.

The chain joins TRBV7-2 to TRBJ2-7; D is possibly TRBD2 (6 bases). The CDR3 covers 15 residues. V lost 5 bases and J lost 0, with 14 bases in between. Germline-derived CDR1 and CDR2 are SGHTA and FQGNSA. The CDR3 loop is CASSPSGGTSYEQYF. DNA for the CDR3: TGTGCCAGCAGCCCATCGGGCGGGACCTCCTACGAGCAGTACTTC.

The chain carries TRBV7-9 and TRBJ1-2; D unclear. Looked up from germline, CDR1 is SEHNR and CDR2 is FQNEAQ (reference sequence). V lost 1 base and J lost 4, with 13 bases in between. This CDR3 contains 15 residues. CDR3 coding DNA: TGTGCCAGCAGCTTAGAAACAGATGCCATCTATGGCTACACCTTC. Its translation is CASSLETDAIYGYTF.

Only one count was recorded for this clone. The chain has TRBV7-9 and TRBJ1-2; possible D gene TRBD1, 6 bases. Germline lookup yields CDR1 SEHNR and CDR2 FQNEAQ (reference sequence). This CDR3 is built from 15 residues. V lost 6 bases and J 6 bases, leaving 20 bases between the germline ends. CDR3 DNA: TGTGCCAGCAGTTTTCCGGGGGGCGCAGGCGATGGCTACACCTTC. It yields the protein CASSFPGGAGDGYTF.

For this clone: The identical CDR3 is also encoded by other nucleotide sequences in the sample. The chain joins TRBV4-1 to TRBJ2-7, with D perhaps matching TRBD2 (6 bases). Per the germline V gene, CDR1 is MGHRA and CDR2 is YSYEKL. V was pared by 1 base and J by 4 bases, with 8 bases between. The CDR3 spans 13 residues. CDR3 DNA: TGCGCCAGCAGCCAAGGTGGGGGGTACGAGCAGTACTTC. Its protein is CASSQGGGYEQYF.

The V and J genes are TRBV18 and TRBJ2-1; 10 bases are shared with TRBD2. The junction had 13 bases not matched to a gene; V was cut back by 3 bases and J by 8 bases. The CDR3 contains 17 residues. Per the germline V gene, CDR1 is KGHSH and CDR2 is LQKENI. CDR3 sequence: CASSPDGAGGPSDEQFF. The CDR3 bases are TGTGCCAGCTCACCGGACGGAGCGGGGGGGCCCTCTGATGAGCAGTTCTTC.

The V and J genes are TRBV6-1 and TRBJ2-4, with TRBD1 as a possible D gene (6 bases). The germline gives CDR1 MNHNS, CDR2 SASEGT. The V end was cut by 4 bases, the J end by 8 bases, with 15 bases between. The CDR3 is made up of 14 amino acids. This CDR3 reads CASSVIGGRDIQYF. The CDR3 DNA sequence: TGTGCCAGCAGTGTGATAGGGGGTCGCGACATTCAGTACTTC.

J is TRBJ2-1 and V is TRBV15, with D tentatively TRBD1 (6 bases). Germline assignment: CDR1 LNHNV and CDR2 YYDKDF (reference sequence). Trimming removed 2 bases at V and 2 bases at J, with 16 bases between. The CDR3 spans 17 residues. Written as DNA, the CDR3 is TGTGCCACCAGCAGACCGGCGCTCAGGGGCGCCTACAATGAGCAGTTCTTC. It codes for CATSRPALRGAYNEQFF.

V gene TRBV7-3 combines with J gene TRBJ2-2; a weak D match, TRBD2 (6 bases). Germline V gene lookup returns CDR1 SGHTA and CDR2 FQGTGA. The CDR3 spans 16 residues. V was cut by 1 base and J by 1 base, with 10 bases left in between. CDR3 bases: TGTGCCAGCAGCTTAAAAGGACTACTGAACACCGGGGAGCTGTTTTTT. Its protein is CASSLKGLLNTGELFF. The full variable domain, rest sourced from reference TRBV7-3 and TRBJ2-2, is GAGVSQTPSNKVTEKGKYVELRCDPISGHTALYWYRQSLGQGPEFLIYFQGTGAADDSGLPNDRFFAVRPEGSVSTLKIQRTERGDSAVYLCASSLKGLLNTGELFFGEGSRLTVL.

The rearrangement links TRBV27 to TRBJ2-7; 7 nucleotides align to TRBD1. Germline V CDR1 and CDR2: MNHEY, SMNVEV (reference sequence). V lost 3 bases, J lost 1 base, and 9 bases stayed unmatched. The CDR3 has 16 residues. In DNA form, the CDR3 reads TGTGCCAGCAGTTTCAGTCCTCGGGACAGTTCCTACGAGCAGTACTTC. It is translated as CASSFSPRDSSYEQYF.

The V gene is TRBV7-9, the J gene TRBJ2-1, with TRBD1 identical over 8 bases. CDR3 length equals 15 residues. J lost 3 bases, V lost 6 bases, and 7 bases had no gene match. The V gene's germline CDR1 is SEHNR and CDR2 FQNEAQ (reference sequence). CDR3 amino acids: CASRSGGGNYNEQFF. In DNA form, the CDR3 reads TGTGCCAGCAGGTCAGGGGGCGGAAACTACAATGAGCAGTTCTTC.

Remarks on this clone: The sample has other DNA sequences that encode this CDR3 too. The chain carries TRBV9 and TRBJ2-5, with D perhaps matching TRBD1 (6 bases). Germline assignment: CDR1 SGDLS and CDR2 YYNGEE. Trimming pared 0 bases from V and 4 bases from J, leaving 10 bases between. This CDR3 contains 14 residues. The CDR3 reads CASSVAGTRETQYF. CDR3 DNA sequence: TGTGCCAGCAGCGTAGCCGGGACACGAGAGACCCAGTACTTC.

This sequence joins TRBV11-2 and TRBJ2-7; D may be TRBD2 (6 bases). Germline values: CDR1 SGHAT, CDR2 FQNNGV. V was shortened by 5 bases and J by 3 bases, with 20 bases between the two germline ends. This CDR3 is 16 amino acids long. The CDR3: CASSPPFSGPHYEQYF. CDR3 DNA: TGTGCCAGCAGCCCCCCTTTTAGCGGCCCCCACTACGAGCAGTACTTC. Variable domain in full (rest from reference TRBV11-2 and TRBJ2-7): EAGVAQSPRYKIIEKRQSVAFWCNPISGHATLYWYQQILGQGPKLLIQFQNNGVVDDSQLPKDRFSAERLKGVDSTLKIQPAKLEDSAVYLCASSPPFSGPHYEQYFGPGTRLTVT.